This T cell receptor beta chain was captured by sequencing in a study of a mutant IDH1 vaccine in newly diagnosed glioma. Turning to this clone: Its target is unknown.

Assay used: immunoSEQ multiplex PCR; TCRdb lists only in-frame clones, some missing. In the table there are around 55,000 clones, under 90% of which are singletons. Losses at the gene ends were 6 bases for V and 5 bases for J; bases not matched to a gene: 4. The CDR3 extends over 13 amino acids. From germline, CDR1 is MNHNY and CDR2 SVGAGI (reference sequence). Sample time point: week 23, last vaccination. Each dose of the vaccine consisted of 300 ug of mutant IDH1 20-mer peptide, with topical imiquimod. The TCR originated in a man in his forties with glioma. The sequencing used PBMCs, collected from a glioma patient whose treatment included an IDH1 peptide vaccine. V and J are TRBV6-6 and TRBJ2-4, with TRBD1 matching 7 bases. The chain's CDR3 is CASSPGQENIQYF. The CDR3, as DNA: TGTGCCAGCAGCCCCGGACAGGAAAACATTCAGTACTTC.